This T cell receptor (beta chain) was identified during a study of blood T cells in healthy people across ages. Overall study findings and caveats: Donor CMV status was unknown, possibly confounding expanded clonotype changes. Total diversity from one million sequenced T cells was likely underestimated.

The authors ran a second PCR of about 7 to 11 cycles using a sample-barcoded 5' primer and a J-beta primer mix. TCRdb recomputed calls from the 5' RACE reads with MiXCR, one row per CDR3 protein. The sample yields about 780,000 distinct CDR3 sequences, approximately 67% seen once. About this clonotype itself: Antigen specificity is unknown.

Looked up from germline, CDR1 is SQVTM and CDR2 is ANQGSEA. V was clipped by 3 bases and J by 3 bases; unmatched bases: 3. CDR3 length: 13 amino acids. This chain uses TRBV29-1 with TRBJ2-3; TRBD2 matches at 7 bases. Sequencing was performed on blood. The TCR originated in a man aged 25 to 40 in good health. CDR3 DNA: TGCAGCGTTGACAGGGAGGGGACAGATACGCAGTATTTT. Its protein is CSVDREGTDTQYF.